The 3 T cell receptor beta chains below all came from one sample that was sequenced in a study of circulating tumor DNA in untreated peripheral T-cell lymphoma (dated by TCRdb to about 2021). Library preparation employed the immunoSEQ multiplex PCR assay. TCRdb obtained this table from immuneACCESS and retained in-frame rearrangements with V and J assigned. These tables miss some clones; where compared with another copy, unresolved V genes account for less than half of the shortfall, and the remainder is unexplained. The sample has some 10,000 clones on record, about 75% of them singletons. Less than 40% of the sample comes from the top ten. The sequenced sample consisted of tumor tissue. Receptors originate from a human donor with peripheral T-cell lymphoma.

This clone was detected only a few times. V is TRBV28 and J is TRBJ1-3, with a possible D match to TRBD1 (6 bases). The V end lost 2 bases, the J end lost 3 bases, and 11 bases lay between the germline ends. The CDR3 contains 15 residues. CDR1 is MDHEN and CDR2 is SYDVKM in the germline V gene. Here the CDR3 reads CASSLGGGDGNTIYF. The CDR3 DNA reads as TGTGCCAGCAGTTTAGGGGGGGGCGATGGAAACACCATATATTTT.

This chain uses TRBV29-1 with TRBJ1-2, with 8 bases aligning to TRBD1. J gave up 2 bases and V 1 base, and 6 bases lay outside the gene matches. Germline V gene data show CDR1 as SQVTM and CDR2 as ANQGSEA. The CDR3 covers 15 residues. Here the CDR3 reads CSVEGQGSANYGYTF. Here the CDR3 DNA reads TGCAGCGTTGAAGGACAGGGGTCGGCGAACTATGGCTACACCTTC.

This rearrangement joins TRBV7-8 to TRBJ2-7; weak D call: TRBD2 (5 bases). V lost 5 bases to trimming and J lost 3 bases, with 20 bases between them. This CDR3 region has 16 residues. CDR1 and CDR2 from the germline V gene are SGHVS and FQNEAQ. The CDR3 reads CASSPGLLAEVYEQYF. The DNA of the CDR3 is TGTGCCAGCAGCCCTGGGTTGCTAGCCGAGGTCTACGAGCAGTACTTC.